The present T cell receptor (beta chain) was sequenced within a study of T cell repertoires in cytomegalovirus infection. Study-level information: Both recently identified HLA-C-restricted and well-studied HLA-B-restricted CMV epitopes were used in the study. Public TCR beta signature analysis indicated the presence of both CMV infection and matching HLA type.

This clonotype was picked up a small number of times. What it binds is not known. One entry per CDR3 protein, called by TCRdb with MiXCR from the reads. The table includes 830,000 or so distinct CDR3 sequences, about 30% detected once. Trimming pared 0 bases from V and 3 bases from J, leaving 23 bases between. The CDR3 is 20 residues long. The germline V gene has CDR1 LGHNA and CDR2 YSLEER. The chain joins TRBV4-3 to TRBJ2-2, with D maybe TRBD1 (6 bases). This clonotype was obtained from a human donor in good health (CMV status not recorded). Some clones in this sample may be carry-over from other donors' samples. The sample here was cultured CD8+ T cells from PBMCs, taken from culture after CMV antigen stimulation. In DNA, the CDR3 is TGCGCCAGCAGCCAAGACCTCGGGACAATGGGTGGGCCATACACCGGGGAGCTGTTTTTT. It specifies CASSQDLGTMGGPYTGELFF.